This T cell receptor (beta chain) was recovered during a study of T cell changes during pregnancy in multiple sclerosis. The repertoire was sequenced with immunoSEQ multiplex PCR; TCRdb's copy has only in-frame clones and lacks some. The sample carries around 65,000 clones, about 90% recorded once. Trimming removed 10 bases from V and 7 bases from J, with 17 bases in between. Germline V gene sequence: CDR1 SNHLY, CDR2 FYNNEI. This CDR3 spans 14 amino acids. This sample comprised peripheral blood, obtained in the third trimester of pregnancy. This sequence originates from a female donor in good health, enrolled as a control in a pregnancy study. The J gene is TRBJ1-6, the V gene TRBV2, with D perhaps matching TRBD1 (6 bases). The CDR3 DNA is TGTGCCACGATCCTACAGGGTGGAAATTCACCCCTCCACTTT. Translated, it gives CATILQGGNSPLHF.